This T cell receptor beta chain derives from a study of blood T cell repertoires in COVID-19. Study-wide background: Sources were T cells, B-cell-depleted T cells, or PBMCs; the material itself was cDNA or gDNA.

In its sample, this clone was seen once. Source study methods: Nucleated cell counts were estimated from reference gene primer amplification. Libraries were prepared by immunoSEQ multiplex PCR; TCRdb keeps only in-frame clonotypes and omits some of them. The DNA gave D and trimming, while V, J and clone size come from that table. The table has over 200,000 clones, roughly 87% seen once; the top ten hold 1.5% to 2%. The germline V gene has CDR1 SGHRS and CDR2 YFSETQ. The CDR3 totals 15 residues. Trimming cost V 0 bases and J 4 bases, with 11 bases left between them. The chain combines TRBV5-1 with TRBJ1-5, with D possibly matching TRBD1 (5 bases). This receptor was taken from a middle-aged man with active or convalescent COVID-19. Sequencing was carried out using peripheral blood. The CDR3 region has the DNA TGCGCCAGCAGCTTGGGGCAGGGCCAGAATCAGCCCCAGCATTTT. It yields the protein CASSLGQGQNQPQHF. The full variable domain, rest sourced from reference TRBV5-1 and TRBJ1-5, is KAGVTQTPRYLIKTRGQQVTLSCSPISGHRSVSWYQQTPGQGLQFLFEYFSETQRNKGNFPGRFSGRQFSNSRSEMNVSTLELGDSALYLCASSLGQGQNQPQHFGDGTRLSIL.